A single sample is the source of the 13 T cell receptor beta chains below, sequenced in a study of blood T cell repertoires in COVID-19. Generated by immunoSEQ multiplex PCR, the TCRdb table keeps only in-frame clones and is missing some. The profile shows a few hundred thousand clones, roughly 86% of them singletons. The source material was peripheral blood. The receptors originated from a woman in her seventies with active or convalescent COVID-19.

The chain links TRBV7-2 to TRBJ2-3; 7 positions match TRBD1. Germline CDR1 SGHTA, CDR2 FQGNSA. The trim removed 6 bases at V and 0 bases at J, leaving 9 bases unmatched. The CDR3 consists of 16 residues. The CDR3 region has the DNA TGTGCCAGCAGTCTAATGGGGACAGCTAGCACAGATACGCAGTATTTT. Its protein is CASSLMGTASTDTQYF.

The chain carries TRBV4-3 and TRBJ2-2, with 10 bases fitting TRBD1. The ends lost 5 bases at V and 3 bases at J; junction bases unmatched: 12. The CDR3 loop spans 18 amino acids. In germline, CDR1 is LGHNA, CDR2 YSLEER. CDR3 residues: CASSSTGTGAFYTGELFF. The CDR3 nucleotides are TGCGCCAGCAGCTCAACCGGGACAGGGGCCTTCTACACCGGGGAGCTGTTTTTT.

V is TRBV6-2 or TRBV6-3 and J is TRBJ1-6, with D hard to call. CDR1 is MNHEY and CDR2 is SVGEGT in the germline V gene. Trimming shortened V by 2 bases and J by 6 bases, and 11 bases separated the two germline ends. The CDR3 has 15 residues. DNA of the CDR3: TGTGCCAGCAGTTACGATGCCATAGTTAATTCACCCCTCCACTTT. Encoded protein: CASSYDAIVNSPLHF.

The V gene is TRBV7-9, the J gene TRBJ2-1, with D perhaps TRBD2 (6 bases). CDR1 SEHNR and CDR2 FQNEAQ come from the germline V gene (reference sequence). CDR3 size: 17 residues. V shed 3 bases and J shed 12 bases, with 27 bases lying between them. CDR3 sequence: CASSLGRGLRRDERQFF. The CDR3 DNA is TGTGCCAGCAGCTTGGGGCGGGGACTCCGCCGGGATGAGCGGCAGTTCTTC.

V and J are TRBV7-2 and TRBJ1-3; the D gene is possibly TRBD1 (5 bases). This CDR3 contains 15 residues. Germline CDR1 reads SGHTA; CDR2 reads FQGNSA. V lost 4 bases to trimming and J lost 2 bases, with 12 bases between them. CDR3 sequence: CASSSGGEAGNTIYF. CDR3 DNA sequence: TGTGCCAGCAGCTCCGGAGGGGAAGCTGGAAACACCATATATTTT.

The chain carries TRBV9 and TRBJ1-2; TRBD1 matches 7 bases. The CDR3 is 12 amino acids. Losses at the gene ends were 0 bases for V and 7 bases for J; bases not matched to a gene: 0. Germline V gene lookup returns CDR1 SGDLS and CDR2 YYNGEE. CDR3: CASSVDRGGYTF. The CDR3 DNA sequence: TGTGCCAGCAGCGTAGACAGGGGTGGCTACACCTTC.

This clone was seen just once. This rearrangement joins TRBV7-2 to TRBJ1-5; the match to TRBD1 covers 7 bases. Germline assignment: CDR1 SGHTA and CDR2 FQGNSA. J gave up 0 bases and V 3 bases, and 5 bases lay outside the gene matches. This CDR3 comprises 16 residues. The CDR3 region has the DNA TGTGCCAGCAGCTTGTCGACAGGGAGTAGCAATCAGCCCCAGCATTTT. As protein: CASSLSTGSSNQPQHF.

This clone was observed a single time. The chain carries TRBV19 and TRBJ1-4, with 7 bases matching TRBD1. The CDR3 length is 15 residues. The V gene end was trimmed by 6 bases and the J gene end by 4 bases; junction bases not matched to a gene: 8. In germline, CDR1 is LNHDA, CDR2 SQIVND (reference sequence). The CDR3 protein is CASRSGQAYNEKLFF. CDR3 nucleotide sequence: TGTGCCAGTAGGTCCGGACAGGCCTATAATGAAAAACTGTTTTTT.

The rearrangement joins TRBV3-1 (or the pseudogene TRBV3-2) to TRBJ2-1; TRBD2 might be the D (6 bases). In germline, CDR1 is LGHDT, CDR2 YNNKEL (reference sequence). V lost 3 bases and J 11 bases, leaving 17 bases between the germline ends. The CDR3 consists of 14 residues. The CDR3 is CASSHGGRGNKQFF. Written as DNA, the CDR3 is TGTGCCAGCAGCCACGGAGGGCGAGGAAACAAGCAGTTCTTC.

The chain combines TRBV4-3 with TRBJ2-7; TRBD1 is a possible D gene (6 bases). The ends were cut back, 4 bases at V and 0 bases at J, with 10 bases in the middle. This CDR3 is 14 amino acids long. Germline V gene sequence: CDR1 LGHNA, CDR2 YSLEER. CDR3 region: CASSRTVSSYEQYF. The CDR3 DNA is TGCGCCAGCAGCCGGACAGTTAGCTCCTACGAGCAGTACTTC.

In its sample, this clone was seen once. The genes are TRBV19 and TRBJ1-2, with 7 nucleotides matching TRBD1. Per the germline V gene, CDR1 is LNHDA and CDR2 is SQIVND (reference sequence). V lost 5 bases and J lost 0; bases outside the gene matches: 6. This CDR3 is 15 amino acids long. The CDR3 sequence: CASSFLQGTNYGYTF. The CDR3 DNA follows: TGTGCCAGTAGTTTTCTACAGGGGACTAACTATGGCTACACCTTC. Looking up the rest from reference TRBV19 and TRBJ1-2 gives the full variable domain: DGGITQSPKYLFRKEGQNVTLSCEQNLNHDAMYWYRQDPGQGLRLIYYSQIVNDFQKGDIAEGYSVSREKKESFPLTVTSAQKNPTAFYLCASSFLQGTNYGYTFGSGTRLTVV.

The chain recombines TRBV3-1 (or the pseudogene TRBV3-2) with TRBJ1-3, with 10 nucleotides matching TRBD1. Losses at the gene ends were 3 bases for V and 10 bases for J; bases not matched to a gene: 9. The CDR3 covers 15 residues. Looked up from germline, CDR1 is LGHDT and CDR2 is YNNKEL (reference sequence). CDR3 sequence (DNA): TGTGCCAGCAGCCAGGGTGCGGACAGGGGGAATACCATATATTTT. It translates to CASSQGADRGNTIYF.

The chain couples TRBV27 to TRBJ1-6, with TRBD1 as a possible D gene (5 bases). Germline-derived CDR1 and CDR2 are MNHEY and SMNVEV (reference sequence). The V and J ends lost 2 bases and 10 bases respectively, with 18 bases between them. CDR3 size: 16 residues. CDR3 in amino acids: CASSLIQGKGGSPLHF. The CDR3, as DNA: TGTGCCAGCAGTTTAATCCAGGGAAAGGGTGGGTCACCCCTCCACTTT.